The clone carrying this TCR beta chain was observed at least ten times. TCRdb reanalysed the RT-PCR reads using MiXCR and keeps one entry per CDR3 protein. This table has 920,000 or so distinct CDR3 sequences, 18% appearing once. The entry originates in a study of patients and donors after allogeneic stem cell transplantation. The germline gives CDR1 MNHEY, CDR2 SMNVEV (reference sequence). The CDR3 has 15 amino acids. V was clipped by 0 bases and J by 3 bases; unmatched bases: 2. The sample taken for sequencing was blood, either unsorted or a sorted T cell fraction (not recorded which). The J gene is TRBJ2-7, the V gene TRBV27; 10 nucleotides agree with TRBD2. The receptor's source is a human donor who was either an allogeneic HSCT recipient or a stem cell or donor lymphocyte infusion donor (not recorded which). It is not recorded whose cells these are; they may come from a transplant donor. The CDR3 protein is CASSLSIAGGYEQYF. DNA of the CDR3: TGTGCCAGCAGTTTATCAATAGCGGGGGGCTACGAGCAGTACTTC.